One sample yielded the 23 T cell receptor beta chains listed below, sequenced in a study of early T cells in non-severe SARS-CoV-2 infection. MiXCR, run by TCRdb on the 5' RACE reads, gives a single entry per CDR3 protein. This sample has about 50,000 distinct CDR3 sequences, with approximately 13% found just once. The sample was whole blood. All receptors derive from an adult who was a healthcare worker with PCR-confirmed SARS-CoV-2 infection or an uninfected control (not recorded which).

This clonotype came up a few times. The rearrangement joins TRBV11-2 to TRBJ1-1; D is ambiguous. Trimming cost V 3 bases and J 6 bases, with 11 bases left between them. The CDR3 is 13 residues long. The germline V gene has CDR1 SGHAT and CDR2 FQNNGV. The CDR3 spells CASSLALRAEAFF. The CDR3 DNA follows: TGTGCCAGCAGCTTGGCCCTACGCGCTGAAGCTTTCTTT.

The J gene is TRBJ1-2, the V gene TRBV29-1; no definite D call. This CDR3 is 11 amino acids long. Germline assignment: CDR1 SQVTM and CDR2 ANQGSEA. V was pared by 6 bases and J by 5 bases, with 10 bases between. The CDR3 loop reads CSVDLLYGYTF. CDR3 DNA: TGCAGCGTCGACTTGTTGTATGGCTACACCTTC.

This clonotype came up many times. V usage is TRBV28 and J usage is TRBJ2-5; no firm D call. Germline assignment: CDR1 MDHEN and CDR2 SYDVKM. The ends were cut back, 2 bases at V and 5 bases at J, with 15 bases in the middle. The length of the CDR3 is 15 residues. The CDR3 nucleotides are TGTGCCAGCAGTTTAAGTTCTTTTCTCGGGGAGACCCAGTACTTC. Its protein is CASSLSSFLGETQYF.

The sample holds many counts of this clonotype. The rearrangement uses TRBV7-9 and TRBJ2-5; D uncertain. Germline loops: CDR1 SEHNR, CDR2 FQNEAQ (reference sequence). V dropped 4 bases and J dropped 3 bases, with 9 bases sitting between them. This CDR3 region has 13 residues. CDR3 coding DNA: TGTGCCAGCAGCTACTATGGGGAAGAGACCCAGTACTTC. Its protein product is CASSYYGEETQYF. The full variable domain, with the rest looked up from reference TRBV7-9 and TRBJ2-5, is DTGVSQNPRHKITKRGQNVTFRCDPISEHNRLYWYRQTLGQGPEFLTYFQNEAQLEKSRLLSDRFSAERPKGSFSTLEIQRTEQGDSAMYLCASSYYGEETQYFGPGTRLLVL.

This clonotype occurred a few times. J is TRBJ2-3 and V is TRBV7-9; no reliable D call. Trimming took 5 bases from V and 8 from J, leaving 17 bases between them. CDR1 and CDR2 (germline): SEHNR, FQNEAQ (reference sequence). This CDR3 is 14 amino acids long. The DNA of the CDR3 is TGTGCCAGCAGCCCCTCCAGCCTCTCTCGTACGCAGTATTTT. Protein product: CASSPSSLSRTQYF.

This clonotype occurred many times. This sequence joins TRBV20-1 and TRBJ1-2; no firm D call. The V end was cut by 0 bases, the J end by 7 bases, with 12 bases between. Germline-derived CDR1 and CDR2 are DFQATT and SNEGSKA (reference sequence). This CDR3 contains 13 residues. The CDR3 DNA reads as TGCAGTGCTAGAGATACCTGGCAAACTGGCTACACCTTC. The encoded protein is CSARDTWQTGYTF.

The V and J genes are TRBV11-2 and TRBJ1-2, with D possibly TRBD1 on 6 matching bases. The germline CDR1 and CDR2 sequences are SGHAT and FQNNGV. The CDR3 is 15 amino acids. V lost 0 bases, J lost 4 bases, and 12 bases lay in between. The DNA for the CDR3 is TGTGCCAGCAGCTTAGATTACAGGGCGGGCTATGGCTACACCTTC. This gives the protein CASSLDYRAGYGYTF.

The sample holds a few counts of this clonotype. The chain employs TRBV6-5 and TRBJ2-1; D is possibly TRBD2 (5 bases). CDR1 MNHEY and CDR2 SVGAGI come from the germline V gene. Trimming took 6 bases from V and 0 from J, leaving 18 bases between them. This CDR3 has 17 amino acids. CDR3 DNA sequence: TGTGCCAGCAGCTCCCGTCGAGGGAGAAGCTCCTACAATGAGCAGTTCTTC. The encoded protein is CASSSRRGRSSYNEQFF.

This clonotype was seen many times. The chain employs TRBV5-5 and TRBJ2-2; 13 bases fit TRBD2. CDR1 SGHKS and CDR2 YYEKEE come from the germline V gene (reference sequence). Unmatched junction bases numbered 7, after V lost 4 bases and J lost 7 bases. The CDR3 length is 16 residues. The CDR3 loop reads CASSPKGLAGIGELFF. As DNA, the CDR3 is TGTGCCAGCAGCCCGAAGGGACTAGCGGGAATCGGGGAGCTGTTTTTT.

The V gene is TRBV29-1, the J gene TRBJ1-1; the match to TRBD1 covers 11 bases. Germline loops: CDR1 SQVTM, CDR2 ANQGSEA. The CDR3 has 11 residues. The ends lost 7 bases at V and 6 bases at J; junction bases unmatched: 1. The DNA for the CDR3 is TGCAGCGGGGACAGGGGGTCTGAAGCTTTCTTT. Translated, it gives CSGDRGSEAFF. The variable domain in full, completed from reference TRBV29-1 and TRBJ1-1, reads SAVISQKPSRDICQRGTSLTIQCQVDSQVTMMFWYRQQPGQSLTLIATANQGSEATYESGFVIDKFPISRPNLTFSTLTVSNMSPEDSSIYLCSGDRGSEAFFGQGTRLTVV.

This clonotype was seen once. The chain joins TRBV20-1 to TRBJ2-3, with 12 bases lining up with TRBD2. From germline, CDR1 is DFQATT and CDR2 SNEGSKA (reference sequence). The CDR3 is 12 amino acids. Germline trimming cut 5 bases from V and 15 bases from J; bases unmatched to any gene: 9. The chain's CDR3 is CSACETSGSQYF. Here the CDR3 DNA reads TGCAGTGCTTGCGAGACTAGCGGGAGTCAATATTTT.

This clonotype has just a few counts. The rearrangement joins TRBV7-2 to TRBJ2-2; 11 positions match TRBD2. This CDR3 spans 16 amino acids. V gave up 1 base and J gave up 4 bases; unmatched junction bases: 2. CDR1 SGHTA and CDR2 FQGNSA come from the germline V gene. The CDR3 loop reads CASSLGLAGGTGELFF. CDR3 coding DNA: TGTGCCAGCAGCTTAGGGCTAGCGGGGGGCACCGGGGAGCTGTTTTTT.

This clonotype was recorded many times. V gene TRBV11-1 combines with J gene TRBJ2-6, with D perhaps matching TRBD2 (5 bases). The germline CDR1 and CDR2 sequences are SGHAT and FQDESV (reference sequence). V gave up 6 bases and J gave up 1 base, with 22 bases separating them. The CDR3 contains 19 residues. The CDR3 coding sequence is TGTGCCAGCAGTCCATCCTCACCAAGCGGATTATCTGGGGCCAACGTCCTGACTTTC. Its translation is CASSPSSPSGLSGANVLTF. The entire variable domain, with the rest obtained from reference TRBV11-1 and TRBJ2-6, is as follows: EAEVAQSPRYKITEKSQAVAFWCDPISGHATLYWYRQILGQGPELLVQFQDESVVDDSQLPKDRFSAERLKGVDSTLKIQPAELGDSAMYLCASSPSSPSGLSGANVLTFGAGSRLTVL.

There are many counts of this clonotype. The chain employs TRBV2 and TRBJ1-6, with 8 bases fitting TRBD1. The CDR3 is 16 residues long. Germline V lookup: CDR1 SNHLY, CDR2 FYNNEI. V shed 0 bases, J shed 9 bases, and the junction held 7 bases outside the gene matches. In DNA, the CDR3 is TGTGCCAGCAGTGAAGCGCAGGGGGCGAATGGTTCACCCCTCCACTTT. Its protein is CASSEAQGANGSPLHF.

This clonotype appeared many times. The V gene is TRBV7-8, the J gene TRBJ1-4; D call uncertain. The CDR3 is 13 residues long. The V end was cut by 5 bases, the J end by 8 bases, with 12 bases between. From germline, CDR1 is SGHVS and CDR2 FQNEAQ. CDR3 DNA sequence: TGTGCCAGCAGCGTAAGACTTGGGGAAAAACTGTTTTTT. Translated: CASSVRLGEKLFF.

The chain couples TRBV29-1 to TRBJ2-5; no firm D call. Per germline, CDR1 SQVTM and CDR2 ANQGSEA. The CDR3 is made up of 10 amino acids. The ends were cut back, 3 bases at V and 4 bases at J, with 3 bases in the middle. This CDR3 is CSVDSETQYF. DNA for the CDR3: TGCAGCGTTGATTCAGAGACCCAGTACTTC.

This chain uses TRBV11-3 with TRBJ2-2, with 8 bases matching TRBD1. CDR3 length equals 14 residues. V trimming: 5 bases; J trimming: 7 bases; junction bases outside the gene matches: 6. Per the germline V gene, CDR1 is SGHNT and CDR2 is YENEEA. CDR3 coding DNA: TGTGCCAGCAGCATAAGGACAGGGCACGGGGAGCTGTTTTTT. Its translation: CASSIRTGHGELFF.

This clonotype was observed at least ten times. In DNA, the CDR3 is TGTGCCAGCAGTAGTTCGGACAGGACAAACTATGGCTACACCTTC. Translation: CASSSSDRTNYGYTF. The chain is built from TRBV27 and TRBJ1-2, with 7 bases aligning to TRBD1. CDR1 and CDR2 (germline): MNHEY, SMNVEV (reference sequence). Trimming at V came to 5 bases and at J to 2 bases, leaving 8 bases not matched to a gene. This CDR3 contains 15 residues.

This clonotype was observed a handful of times. V is TRBV3-1 and J is TRBJ2-7, with 9 bases identical to TRBD1. Trimming cost V 1 base and J 3 bases; bases outside gene matches: 4. Germline V lookup: CDR1 LGHDT, CDR2 YNNKEL (reference sequence). The CDR3 sequence is 15 residues long. The CDR3 reads CASSQVRGQGYEQYF. The CDR3 nucleotides read TGTGCCAGCAGCCAAGTCCGGGGACAGGGCTACGAGCAGTACTTC.

This clonotype has a count of ten or more. This chain uses TRBV7-9 with TRBJ1-1; weak D call: TRBD1 (6 bases). V gave up 6 bases and J gave up 9 bases, with 11 bases separating them. CDR3 size: 11 residues. Germline V gene sequence: CDR1 SEHNR, CDR2 FQNEAQ (reference sequence). The CDR3 spells CASSTTGQAFF. The CDR3 nucleotides read TGTGCCAGCAGTACTACAGGGCAAGCTTTCTTT.

The rearrangement uses TRBV24-1 and TRBJ1-5, with no clear D. This CDR3 has 13 residues. V lost 3 bases and J 5 bases, leaving 7 bases between the germline ends. Germline V lookup: CDR1 KGHDR, CDR2 SFDVKD. The DNA of the CDR3 is TGTGCCACCAGTGATAGCAGCTATCAGCCCCAGCATTTT. Translated, it gives CATSDSSYQPQHF.

The sample holds a few counts of this clonotype. V and J are TRBV7-9 and TRBJ2-7; 7 bases match TRBD1. V shed 8 bases and J 3 bases; nucleotides not matched to a gene: 10. Germline CDR1 reads SEHNR; CDR2 reads FQNEAQ (reference sequence). CDR3 length equals 14 residues. The chain's CDR3 is CASSGDRALYEQYF. The DNA of the CDR3 is TGTGCCAGCTCCGGAGACAGGGCCCTCTACGAGCAGTACTTC.

The chain uses TRBV5-1 and TRBJ1-5, with D unresolved. Germline CDR1 is SGHRS and CDR2 is YFSETQ. V lost 7 bases to trimming and J lost 0 bases, with 14 bases between them. The CDR3 has 15 amino acids. The CDR3 region has the DNA TGCGCCAGCTCCCCAAGCGCTAATAGCAATCAGCCCCAGCATTTT. As protein: CASSPSANSNQPQHF.